The text below deals with one T cell receptor (beta chain). The CDR3 has 16 residues. The V gene's germline CDR1 is LGHNA and CDR2 YSLEER. The V and J ends lost 0 bases and 4 bases respectively, with 14 bases between them. The sample comes from a study of blood T cell repertoires in COVID-19. Study information: Researchers got acute and convalescent COVID-19 samples from the United States, Italy and Spain.

Original processing methods: The assay estimated nucleated cells by amplifying reference gene primers. The repertoire was sequenced with immunoSEQ multiplex PCR; TCRdb's copy has only in-frame clones and lacks some. The V and J calls and the clone size are those of that table, but D and trimming were determined from the DNA. The sample has about 160,000 clones; about 86% are singletons. The TCR originated in a man aged 65 to 79 with acute or convalescent COVID-19. V usage is TRBV4-3 and J usage is TRBJ2-3; maybe TRBD2 (6 bases). Sequencing was done on a sample of peripheral blood. DNA of the CDR3: TGCGCCAGCAGCCAAGATGCGGGGTGGTCCCCAGATACGCAGTATTTT. Its translation: CASSQDAGWSPDTQYF.